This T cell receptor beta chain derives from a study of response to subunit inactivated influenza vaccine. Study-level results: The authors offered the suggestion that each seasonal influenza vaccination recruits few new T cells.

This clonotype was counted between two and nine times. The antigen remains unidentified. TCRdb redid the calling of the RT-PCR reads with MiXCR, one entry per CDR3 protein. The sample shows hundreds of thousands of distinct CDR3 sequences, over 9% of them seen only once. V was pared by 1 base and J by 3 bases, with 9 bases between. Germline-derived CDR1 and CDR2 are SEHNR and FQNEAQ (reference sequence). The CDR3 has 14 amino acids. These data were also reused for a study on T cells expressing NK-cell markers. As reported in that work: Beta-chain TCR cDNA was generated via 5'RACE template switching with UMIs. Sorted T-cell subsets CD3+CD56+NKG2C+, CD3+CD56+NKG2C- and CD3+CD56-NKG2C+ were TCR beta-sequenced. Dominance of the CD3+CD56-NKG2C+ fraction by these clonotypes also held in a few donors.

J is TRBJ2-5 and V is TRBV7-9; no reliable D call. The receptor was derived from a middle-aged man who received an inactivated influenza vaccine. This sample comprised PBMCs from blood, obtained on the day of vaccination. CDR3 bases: TGTGCCAGCAGCTTAGAAGTCTGGGAAGAGACCCAGTACTTC. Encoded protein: CASSLEVWEETQYF.